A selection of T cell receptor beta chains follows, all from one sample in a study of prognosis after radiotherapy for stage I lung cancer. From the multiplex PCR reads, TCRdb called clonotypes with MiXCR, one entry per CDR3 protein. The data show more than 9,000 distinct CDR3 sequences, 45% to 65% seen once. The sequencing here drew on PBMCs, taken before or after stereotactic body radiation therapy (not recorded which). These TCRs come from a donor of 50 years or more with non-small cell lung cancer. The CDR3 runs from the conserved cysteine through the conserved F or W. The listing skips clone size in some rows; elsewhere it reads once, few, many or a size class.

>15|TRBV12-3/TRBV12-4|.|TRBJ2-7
CASSYTDKGSYEQYF
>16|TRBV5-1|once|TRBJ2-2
CASSRTDNPGTGELFF
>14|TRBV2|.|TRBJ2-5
CASRNVVGQETQYF
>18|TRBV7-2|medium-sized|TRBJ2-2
CASSSHTLGTGSTGELFF
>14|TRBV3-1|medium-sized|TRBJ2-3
CASSHSGSPSRCYF
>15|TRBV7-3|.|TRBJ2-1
CASSLQGGIYNEQFF
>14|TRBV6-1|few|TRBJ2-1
CASSEPQGFSEQFF
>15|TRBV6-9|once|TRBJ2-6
CASSYVESGSNVLTF
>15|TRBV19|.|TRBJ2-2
CASTVSSGNTGELFF
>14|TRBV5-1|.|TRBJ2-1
CASSRGGGLNEQFF
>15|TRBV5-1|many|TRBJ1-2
CASSLGSGLSYGYTF
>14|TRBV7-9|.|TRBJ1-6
CASNRGTANSPLHF
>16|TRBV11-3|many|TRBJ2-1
CASSLGASGPTGEQFF
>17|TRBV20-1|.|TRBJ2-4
CIARDMGGAGLSNIQYF
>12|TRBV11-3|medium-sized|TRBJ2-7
CASSEGGYEQYF
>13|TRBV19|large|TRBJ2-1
CASNAGVWDEQFF
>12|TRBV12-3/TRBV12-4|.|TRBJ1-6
CASSLGGQRLHF
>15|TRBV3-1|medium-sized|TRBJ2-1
CASSQVGWGGAEQFF